This note documents a single T cell receptor beta chain sequence. It was during active infection that Seattle patients were enrolled and then longitudinally followed. Sequenced by immunoSEQ multiplex PCR; TCRdb stores in-frame clones only, minus some. The sample lists 150,000 to 200,000 clones, about nine tenths seen once, with roughly 9.8% in the top ten. This specimen belongs to a study of blood T cell repertoires in COVID-19. Study in general: Samples came from the United States, Italy and Spain, spanning acute and convalescent COVID-19.

The length of the CDR3 is 15 residues. Between the trimmed V and J ends, which lost 5 bases and 6 bases, there was a span of 15 bases. Germline values: CDR1 KGHDR, CDR2 SFDVKD. The material sequenced was peripheral blood. This receptor was obtained from a woman aged 55-75 years with COVID-19, enrolled during active disease. The rearrangement joins TRBV24-1 to TRBJ2-2; TRBD1 might be the D (5 bases). CDR3 DNA: TGTGCCACCAGTGTAAGGGGTGGGATGCCCGGGGAGCTGTTTTTT. It is translated as CATSVRGGMPGELFF.